The 20 T cell receptor beta chains listed next were all sequenced from one sample in a study of blood T cell repertoires in COVID-19. Using immunoSEQ multiplex PCR, the repertoire was profiled, and TCRdb retains in-frame clones only, with some absent. The repertoire holds under 80,000 clones, around 80% seen once, with around 10% in the top ten. Specimen: peripheral blood. The receptor source for this set is a man in his fifties or sixties with acute or convalescent COVID-19.

V and J are TRBV9 and TRBJ2-1; 7 nucleotides agree with TRBD2. This CDR3 region has 14 residues. V gave up 5 bases and J gave up 5 bases; unmatched junction bases: 7. Germline CDR1 reads SGDLS; CDR2 reads YYNGEE. The CDR3: CASSLAGTNNEQFF. CDR3 bases: TGTGCCAGCAGTTTAGCGGGTACGAACAATGAGCAGTTCTTC.

The chain is built from TRBV10-3 and TRBJ1-1; no reliable D call. V gave up 0 bases and J gave up 0 bases, with 8 bases separating them. CDR3 length: 15 residues. Germline V gene data show CDR1 as ENHRY and CDR2 as SYGVKD. The CDR3 DNA follows: TGTGCCATCAGTGAGTCGTTACAGCTGAACACTGAAGCTTTCTTT. Encoded protein: CAISESLQLNTEAFF.

The CDR3 DNA reads as TGTGCCATCAGTGAGATAGCTCAAGAGCAGTACTTC. Its protein product is CAISEIAQEQYF. The rearrangement uses TRBV10-3 and TRBJ2-7; no definite D call. This CDR3 spans 12 amino acids. Germline assignment: CDR1 ENHRY and CDR2 SYGVKD. V was pared by 2 bases and J by 7 bases, with 9 bases between.

This clone appeared a few times. This chain links TRBV5-5 with TRBJ1-1; D possibly corresponds to TRBD1 (6 bases). Looked up from germline, CDR1 is SGHKS and CDR2 is YYEKEE (reference sequence). CDR3 length: 14 residues. Deletions cut 5 bases from V and 0 bases from J, with 11 bases between. CDR3 in DNA: TGTGCCAGCAGACCCGGGACAATGAACACTGAAGCTTTCTTT. Encoded protein: CASRPGTMNTEAFF. The complete variable domain, with remaining parts taken from reference TRBV5-5 and TRBJ1-1, reads DAGVTQSPTHLIKTRGQQVTLRCSPISGHKSVSWYQQVLGQGPQFIFQYYEKEERGRGNFPDRFSARQFPNYSSELNVNALLLGDSALYLCASRPGTMNTEAFFGQGTRLTVV.

The chain uses TRBV19 and TRBJ1-2, with D maybe TRBD1 (5 bases). CDR3 length: 12 residues. Trimming removed 5 bases from V and 5 bases from J, with 9 bases in between. CDR1 is LNHDA, CDR2 SQIVND, per germline (reference sequence). This chain's CDR3 is CASSPGGYGYTF. Written as DNA, the CDR3 is TGTGCCAGTAGTCCCGGGGGTTATGGCTACACCTTC.

The rearrangement links TRBV7-9 to TRBJ1-4; D possibly corresponds to TRBD1 (6 bases). V was pared by 5 bases and J by 7 bases, with 11 bases between. The CDR3 contains 13 residues. The germline V gene has CDR1 SEHNR and CDR2 FQNEAQ (reference sequence). DNA for the CDR3: TGTGCCAGCAGCCCCCGGGACATTGAAAAACTGTTTTTT. The encoded protein is CASSPRDIEKLFF.

The genes are TRBV29-1 and TRBJ1-1; the D is unclear. The CDR3 is 13 residues long. Germline CDR1 SQVTM, CDR2 ANQGSEA. Trimming pared 7 bases from V and 4 bases from J, leaving 16 bases between. Here the CDR3 DNA reads TGCAGCGCCGGATCCCGGGGAGGCACTGAAGCTTTCTTT. It specifies CSAGSRGGTEAFF.

The chain links TRBV11-1 to TRBJ1-3; D remains unclear. V was trimmed by 5 bases and J by 0 bases, leaving 11 bases between them. The CDR3 consists of 15 residues. In germline, CDR1 is SGHAT, CDR2 FQDESV (reference sequence). CDR3 protein: CASSPWSSSGNTIYF. The CDR3 bases are TGTGCCAGCAGCCCTTGGTCCAGCTCTGGAAACACCATATATTTT.

V is TRBV11-1 and J is TRBJ2-7; TRBD2 might be the D (5 bases). Trimming pared 6 bases from V and 3 bases from J, leaving 21 bases between. CDR1 is SGHAT, CDR2 FQDESV, per germline (reference sequence). The CDR3 contains 16 residues. The CDR3 reads CASRPSWPSGGYEQYF. CDR3 in DNA: TGTGCCAGCAGACCCTCTTGGCCGTCAGGAGGCTACGAGCAGTACTTC.

The chain employs TRBV28 and TRBJ2-3; the D gene is possibly TRBD2 (5 bases). Trimming removed 8 bases at V and 2 bases at J, with 11 bases between. The CDR3 extends over 13 amino acids. Germline V CDR1 and CDR2: MDHEN, SYDVKM. The chain's CDR3 is CASERDPTDTQYF. The CDR3 DNA follows: TGTGCCAGCGAACGGGATCCCACAGATACGCAGTATTTT.

The V call is TRBV6-5, the J call TRBJ1-6; 8 bases align to TRBD1. Trimming at V came to 2 bases and at J to 3 bases, leaving 3 bases not matched to a gene. The CDR3 is 16 amino acids. Germline-derived CDR1 and CDR2 are MNHEY and SVGAGI. This CDR3 is CASSYQGQDYNSPLHF. In DNA form, the CDR3 reads TGTGCCAGCAGTTACCAGGGACAGGACTATAATTCACCCCTCCACTTT.

The genes are TRBV6-5 and TRBJ1-3; D uncertain. The V gene's germline CDR1 is MNHEY and CDR2 SVGAGI. V was shortened by 5 bases and J by 9 bases, with 14 bases between the two germline ends. The CDR3 loop spans 13 amino acids. The DNA of the CDR3 is TGTGCCAGCAGTCGGGTGGAGGCTGGCACCATATATTTT. Encoded protein: CASSRVEAGTIYF.

The chain uses TRBV6-5 and TRBJ2-5; D not certain. Trimming pared 3 bases from V and 0 bases from J, leaving 5 bases between. CDR1 is MNHEY, CDR2 SVGAGI, per germline. This CDR3 contains 13 residues. The CDR3 loop is CASSYSYQETQYF. The CDR3 nucleotides are TGTGCCAGCAGTTATTCGTACCAAGAGACCCAGTACTTC.

The V and J genes are TRBV28 and TRBJ1-2; D remains unclear. Trimming took off 5 bases at V and 8 bases at J, with 15 bases between the two ends. This CDR3 is built from 13 residues. Germline V CDR1 and CDR2: MDHEN, SYDVKM. CDR3 bases: TGTGCCAGCAGTCGGACTGAGAGCTCCGGCTACACCTTC. It translates to CASSRTESSGYTF.

The V and J genes are TRBV6-5 and TRBJ1-4; 9 nucleotides line up with TRBD1. The CDR3 sequence is 13 residues long. J was trimmed by 7 bases and V by 8 bases; bases with no gene match: 5. Germline V gene lookup returns CDR1 MNHEY and CDR2 SVGAGI. The chain's CDR3 is CASLQGAGEKLFF. CDR3 bases: TGTGCCAGCCTACAGGGGGCGGGTGAAAAACTGTTTTTT.

The chain is built from TRBV5-6 and TRBJ1-2; D may be TRBD1 (6 bases). V was cut by 6 bases and J by 3 bases, with 12 bases left in between. CDR3 length: 13 residues. Germline V gene data show CDR1 as SGHDT and CDR2 as YYEEEE. The CDR3 spells CASTLSGDYGYTF. Here the CDR3 DNA reads TGTGCCAGCACCCTTTCAGGGGACTATGGCTACACCTTC.

The CDR3 protein is CASRPPGHTEAFF. In DNA, the CDR3 is TGTGCCAGCAGACCCCCGGGTCATACTGAAGCTTTCTTT. V usage is TRBV12-3 or TRBV12-4 and J usage is TRBJ1-1; D not resolved. This CDR3 comprises 13 residues. Trimming shortened V by 6 bases and J by 5 bases, and 13 bases separated the two germline ends.

The CDR3 loop reads CASSLLGRGDEKLFF. CDR3 nucleotide sequence: TGTGCCAGCAGCTTATTAGGCAGGGGGGATGAAAAACTGTTTTTT. J is TRBJ1-4 and V is TRBV7-2, with 7 nucleotides matching TRBD1. Germline CDR1 SGHTA, CDR2 FQGNSA. This CDR3 has 15 residues. V shed 2 bases, J shed 6 bases, and the junction held 6 bases outside the gene matches.

This clone was detected once. This chain uses TRBV7-6 with TRBJ1-6; D is possibly TRBD1 (6 bases). The ends were cut back, 3 bases at V and 3 bases at J, with 9 bases in the middle. Germline CDR1 reads SGHVS; CDR2 reads FNYEAQ. There are 15 residues in the CDR3. In DNA form, the CDR3 reads TGTGCCAGCAGCTTTGGACAGCACTATAATTCACCCCTCCACTTT. Translation gives CASSFGQHYNSPLHF.

This chain joins TRBV5-1 and TRBJ1-4; 7 nucleotides align to TRBD1. CDR3 size: 14 residues. J lost 7 bases, V lost 4 bases, and 7 bases had no gene match. Germline V gene sequence: CDR1 SGHRS, CDR2 YFSETQ. CDR3 DNA: TGCGCCAGCAGCCCGGACAGGCTCGGTGAAAAACTGTTTTTT. This codes for CASSPDRLGEKLFF.